One TCR beta chain is described in this entry. This sample stems from a study of cytomegalovirus exposure and HLA in healthy donors. PCR employed 60 Vbeta and 13 Jbeta primers. Profiled with immunoSEQ multiplex PCR; TCRdb holds only in-frame clones, not every one. The sample lists approximately 150,000 clones; about 88% were seen once. Sequenced material: PBMCs. This receptor was taken from a man in his thirties or forties in good health and CMV-seropositive.

CDR3 DNA sequence: TGTGCCAGCAGTACCCCGGGACTAGCGGGAGTGGGGCCCTCGAACACCGGGGAGCTGTTTTTT. As protein: CASSTPGLAGVGPSNTGELFF. The gene calls are TRBV27 and TRBJ2-2; 14 bases align to TRBD2. J was trimmed by 0 bases and V by 5 bases; bases with no gene match: 14. Looked up from germline, CDR1 is MNHEY and CDR2 is SMNVEV (reference sequence). The CDR3 contains 21 residues.